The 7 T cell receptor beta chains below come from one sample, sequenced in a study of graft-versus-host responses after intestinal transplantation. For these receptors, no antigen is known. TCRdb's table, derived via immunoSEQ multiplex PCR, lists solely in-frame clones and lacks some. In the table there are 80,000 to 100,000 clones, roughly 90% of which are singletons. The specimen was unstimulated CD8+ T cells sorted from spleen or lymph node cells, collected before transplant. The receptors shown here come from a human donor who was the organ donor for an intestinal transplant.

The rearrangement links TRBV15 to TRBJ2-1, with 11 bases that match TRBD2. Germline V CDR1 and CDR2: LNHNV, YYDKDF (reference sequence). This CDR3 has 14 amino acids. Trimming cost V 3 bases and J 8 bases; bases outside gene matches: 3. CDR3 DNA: TGTGCCACCAGCAGTACTAGCGGGGGACATGAGCAGTTCTTC. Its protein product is CATSSTSGGHEQFF.

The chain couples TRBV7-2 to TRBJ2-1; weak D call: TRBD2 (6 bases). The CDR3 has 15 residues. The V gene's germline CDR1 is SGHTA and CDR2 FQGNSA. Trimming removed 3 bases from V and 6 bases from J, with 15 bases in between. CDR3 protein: CASSFEGTSSNEQFF. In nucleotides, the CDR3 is TGTGCCAGCAGCTTCGAGGGTACTAGCAGCAATGAGCAGTTCTTC. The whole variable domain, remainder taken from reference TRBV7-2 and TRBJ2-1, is GAGVSQSPSNKVTEKGKDVELRCDPISGHTALYWYRQSLGQGLEFLIYFQGNSAPDKSGLPSDRFSAERTGGSVSTLTIQRTQQEDSAVYLCASSFEGTSSNEQFFGPGTRLTVL.

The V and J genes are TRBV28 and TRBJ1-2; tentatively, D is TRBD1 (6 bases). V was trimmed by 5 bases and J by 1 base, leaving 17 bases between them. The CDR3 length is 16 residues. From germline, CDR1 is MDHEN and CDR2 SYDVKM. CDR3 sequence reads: CASSPLRQDFNYGYTF. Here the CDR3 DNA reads TGTGCCAGCAGTCCCCTAAGACAGGATTTTAACTATGGCTACACCTTC.

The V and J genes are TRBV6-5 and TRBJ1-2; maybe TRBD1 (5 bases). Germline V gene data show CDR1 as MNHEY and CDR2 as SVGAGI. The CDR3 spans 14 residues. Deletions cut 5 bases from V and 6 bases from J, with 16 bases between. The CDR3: CASSPGGFADGYTF. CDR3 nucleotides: TGTGCCAGCAGTCCTGGGGGGTTCGCGGATGGCTACACCTTC.

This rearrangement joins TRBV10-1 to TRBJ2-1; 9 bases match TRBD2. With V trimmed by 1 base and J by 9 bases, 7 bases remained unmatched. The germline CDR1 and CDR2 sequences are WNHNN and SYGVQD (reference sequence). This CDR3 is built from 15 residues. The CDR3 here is CASSEWGGGAGEQFF. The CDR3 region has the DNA TGCGCCAGCAGTGAGTGGGGCGGGGGGGCCGGTGAGCAGTTCTTC.

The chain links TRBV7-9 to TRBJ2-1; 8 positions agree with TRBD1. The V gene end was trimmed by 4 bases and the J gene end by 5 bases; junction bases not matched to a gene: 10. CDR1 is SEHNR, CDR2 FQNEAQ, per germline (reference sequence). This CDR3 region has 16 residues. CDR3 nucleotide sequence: TGTGCCAGCAGCTCCGAGGACAGGGTGGTTGACAATGAGCAGTTCTTC. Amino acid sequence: CASSSEDRVVDNEQFF.

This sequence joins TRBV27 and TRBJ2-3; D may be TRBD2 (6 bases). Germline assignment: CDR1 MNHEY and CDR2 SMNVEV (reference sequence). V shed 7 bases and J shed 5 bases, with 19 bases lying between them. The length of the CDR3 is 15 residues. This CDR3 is CASTIYGGEEDTQYF. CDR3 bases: TGTGCCAGCACTATATACGGGGGAGAGGAAGATACGCAGTATTTT.